The entry below gives a single T cell receptor (beta chain) sequence along with its context. Its antigen is unidentified. The sample comes from a study of T cells after yellow fever vaccination. A single record per CDR3 protein comes from TCRdb applying MiXCR to the 5' RACE reads. This sample has about 510,000 distinct CDR3 sequences, with around a fifth found just once. The CDR3 is 15 amino acids. Germline V gives CDR1 LGHDT, CDR2 YNNKEL (reference sequence). Trimming took 10 bases from V and 4 from J, leaving 22 bases between them. General observations from the study: Post-booster repertoires contained most primary-vaccination clones again (approximately 95% CD4, about 90% CD8). Across the CD4 and CD8 compartments, a small share of clonotypes was present in both.

This specimen consisted of PBMCs, obtained roughly 23 days after the first yellow fever vaccination. This TCR was sampled from a man between 18 and 35 years old who received the YFV17D yellow fever vaccine. The V call is TRBV3-1, the J call TRBJ2-5; a weak D match, TRBD1 (5 bases). DNA for the CDR3: TGTGCCACCTGCCTGAGTCTAGGGGCCGGAGAGACCCAGTACTTC. Translated, it gives CATCLSLGAGETQYF.